This T cell receptor (beta chain) emerged from a study of T cells in Graves' hyperthyroidism and ophthalmopathy. Looking at the study overall: Peripheral blood was drawn at first diagnosis, prior to all treatment.

In its sample, this clonotype was seen many times. The TCR beta CDR3 regions underwent amplification using RNA transcripts as the source. Initially, a first-round RT-PCR of the TCR CDR3 employed the HTBI primer set. MiXCR, applied by TCRdb to the multiplex PCR reads, yields one record per CDR3 protein. The sample gives about 400,000 distinct CDR3 sequences, about 16% of which show up once; around a third is in the top ten. Input material: blood. The sequence came from a woman aged 30 to 39 with Graves' hyperthyroidism.

The CDR3 DNA reads as TGCGCCAGCAGCCAAGACTGGGGGACAGGCAGTTCTGAAGCTTTCTTT. It translates to CASSQDWGTGSSEAFF. The chain recombines TRBV4-1 with TRBJ1-1; TRBD1 aligns across 8 bases. With 0 bases clipped from V and 6 bases from J, the junction kept 9 bases outside the gene matches. Germline V CDR1 and CDR2: MGHRA, YSYEKL. The CDR3 consists of 16 residues.